Given below is one T cell receptor (beta chain) in context. Its antigen is currently unknown. The source of the sample is a study of monozygotic twins with cystic fibrosis. Study outcomes and limitations: J usage was most co-twin-similar in 8 of 16 pairs, V in 13. Unrelated CF individuals shared fewer identical clonotypes than monozygotic CF twins. Clonality was generally low (median approximately 0.0095), higher in the most severe patients. No link emerged between shared CDR3 counts and age, concordance or severity.

This CDR3 comprises 13 residues. V was cut by 4 bases and J by 5 bases, with 14 bases left in between. Per the germline V gene, CDR1 is SQVTM and CDR2 is ANQGSEA. Libraries were prepared by immunoSEQ multiplex PCR; TCRdb keeps only in-frame clonotypes and omits some of them. The sample includes approximately 36,000 clones, about 93% seen only once; the top ten take under 0.25%. The TCR sequence derives from a boy between 2 and 10 years old with cystic fibrosis. Sequencing input: blood. The rearrangement links TRBV29-1 to TRBJ1-2, with D maybe TRBD1 (6 bases). The chain's CDR3 is CSVGPRGSYGYTF. The CDR3 coding sequence is TGCAGCGTTGGGCCCAGGGGATCTTATGGCTACACCTTC.